This T cell receptor (beta chain) was sequenced for a study of blood T cell repertoires in COVID-19. For the study at large: Acute-phase and convalescent COVID-19 samples originated in the United States, Italy and Spain. Nucleic acid was either cDNA or gDNA, and it came from T cells, B-cell-depleted T cells, or PBMCs.

The authors' processing: It was from reference gene primer amplification that nucleated cell counts were estimated. TCRdb keeps only in-frame clones here, not all; method: immunoSEQ multiplex PCR. V and J calls and clone size are as listed in that table; D and trimming were resolved from the DNA. The sample lists roughly 39,000 clones, 86% occurring once. Looked up from germline, CDR1 is SGHKS and CDR2 is YYEKEE (reference sequence). This CDR3 contains 13 residues. Trimming stripped 6 bases from V and 4 bases from J, with 12 bases between. The chain uses TRBV5-5 and TRBJ2-3; D remains unclear. Source material: peripheral blood. This receptor was identified in a man aged 50-60 years in a cohort sampled during active COVID-19. CDR3 coding DNA: TGTGCCAGCACCCCCCGCGGCGCAGATACGCAGTATTTT. This encodes CASTPRGADTQYF.